A single sample is the source of the 18 T cell receptor beta chains below, sequenced in a study of T cells expressing NK-cell markers. TCRdb re-called the 5' RACE reads; one entry per CDR3 protein, DNA not given. The sample table sets out approximately 550,000 distinct CDR3 sequences. The sequenced sample consisted of blood T cells: a sorted CD56 or NKG2C T cell subset, CD4+ or CD8+ T cells, or bulk PBMC T cells (not recorded which). Receptor source: a man aged 18 to 29 in good health.

The chain has TRBV12-3 or TRBV12-4 and TRBJ1-5. The CDR3 contains 14 residues. CDR3: CASSFSESNQPQHF.

This chain connects TRBV24-1 to TRBJ2-6. The CDR3 runs 15 residues. Germline V gene lookup returns CDR1 KGHDR and CDR2 SFDVKD. CDR3 residues: CATSATATGANVLTF.

This chain joins TRBV4-1 and TRBJ2-3. Germline V gene sequence: CDR1 MGHRA, CDR2 YSYEKL. CDR3 length: 15 residues. The CDR3 here is CASSQGVEATDTQYF.

The chain uses TRBV11-2 and TRBJ2-6. Germline CDR1 reads SGHAT; CDR2 reads FQNNGV. CDR3 length equals 16 residues. The chain's CDR3 is CASSLRLPTGANVLTF.

V gene TRBV13 combines with J gene TRBJ2-1. Germline loops: CDR1 PRHDT, CDR2 FYEKMQ (reference sequence). CDR3 length: 14 residues. The CDR3 sequence is CASSFLLLGNEQFF.

J is TRBJ2-1 and V is TRBV15. Germline CDR1 and CDR2: LNHNV and YYDKDF (reference sequence). The CDR3 has 15 residues. CDR3 in amino acids: CATSPDRISYNEQFF.

The chain recombines TRBV12-3 or TRBV12-4 with TRBJ1-6. This CDR3 has 12 amino acids. CDR3: CASSLSGSPLHF.

The chain uses TRBV7-6 and TRBJ2-1; the D gene TCRdb calls, TRBD2, cannot be checked with no DNA. The CDR3 sequence is 17 residues long. Germline V CDR1 and CDR2: SGHVS, FNYEAQ. The CDR3 sequence is CASRVREWRASYNEQFF.

The V gene is TRBV29-1, the J gene TRBJ2-1; checking the TCRdb D call of TRBD2 is not possible without DNA. CDR3 length equals 14 residues. CDR1 is SQVTM, CDR2 ANQGSEA, per germline. The CDR3 sequence is CSGTVSSGSTKQFF.

The CDR3 sequence: CASSPLRLARHNEQFF. V and J are TRBV5-6 and TRBJ2-1; TCRdb indicates TRBD2, and absent DNA this call remains unverified. Germline CDR1 reads SGHDT; CDR2 reads YYEEEE. The CDR3 loop spans 16 amino acids.

The CDR3 region is CASRLGNTIYF. The chain couples TRBV25-1 to TRBJ1-3. The CDR3 runs 11 residues. Germline CDR1 is MGHDK and CDR2 is SYGVNS.

V is TRBV9 and J is TRBJ1-1; the TRBD1 assignment by TCRdb is unverifiable without DNA. The CDR3 consists of 14 residues. Germline V gene lookup returns CDR1 SGDLS and CDR2 YYNGEE. The CDR3: CASSEETGGTEAFF.

The chain carries TRBV20-1 and TRBJ2-1; TCRdb designates TRBD2, a call that cannot be tested without DNA. The CDR3 is 17 amino acids. In germline, CDR1 is DFQATT, CDR2 SNEGSKA (reference sequence). This CDR3 reads CSARRTSATLSYNEQFF.

This sequence joins TRBV30 and TRBJ2-1; TCRdb proposes TRBD2, but this gene call is untestable without DNA. The CDR3 extends over 15 amino acids. Per germline, CDR1 GTSNPN and CDR2 SVGIG (reference sequence). CDR3 amino acids: CAWSSGALSSNEQFF.

The rearrangement joins TRBV13 to TRBJ2-3; no DNA is available, so the TRBD1 call from TCRdb remains unchecked. Germline CDR1 PRHDT, CDR2 FYEKMQ (reference sequence). There are 14 residues in the CDR3. CDR3 in amino acids: CASSLVQGKDTQYF.

The gene calls are TRBV15 and TRBJ2-2; TCRdb reports TRBD2, a call that lacks DNA to check it against. The CDR3 consists of 15 residues. Germline assignment: CDR1 LNHNV and CDR2 YYDKDF (reference sequence). This CDR3 is CATSRGGVGGGELFF.

The rearrangement uses TRBV29-1 and TRBJ2-1. The CDR3 is made up of 15 amino acids. Germline V gene data show CDR1 as SQVTM and CDR2 as ANQGSEA. CDR3 sequence reads: CSVDFSAGAYNEQFF.

This rearrangement joins TRBV10-3 to TRBJ1-2; with no DNA, the TCRdb D assignment of TRBD1 cannot be verified. The CDR3 totals 16 residues. Germline CDR1 ENHRY, CDR2 SYGVKD. The CDR3 loop reads CAISESGQETIYGYTF.